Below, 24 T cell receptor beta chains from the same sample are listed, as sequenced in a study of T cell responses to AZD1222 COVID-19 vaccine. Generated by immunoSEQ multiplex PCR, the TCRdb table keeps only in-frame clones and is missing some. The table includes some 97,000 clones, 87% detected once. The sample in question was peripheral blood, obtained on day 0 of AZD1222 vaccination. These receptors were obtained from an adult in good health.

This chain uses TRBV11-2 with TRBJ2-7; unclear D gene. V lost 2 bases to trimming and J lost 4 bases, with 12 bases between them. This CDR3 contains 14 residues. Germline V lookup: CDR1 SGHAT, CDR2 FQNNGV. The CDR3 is CASSLRAGRYEQYF. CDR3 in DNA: TGTGCCAGCAGCTTAAGGGCCGGAAGGTACGAGCAGTACTTC.

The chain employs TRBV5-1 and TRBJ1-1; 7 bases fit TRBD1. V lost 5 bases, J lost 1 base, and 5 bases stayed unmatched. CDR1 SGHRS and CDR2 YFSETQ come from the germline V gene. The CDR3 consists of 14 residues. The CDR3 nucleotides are TGCGCCAGCAGAGCAGGGGGATCGAACACTGAAGCTTTCTTT. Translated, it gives CASRAGGSNTEAFF.

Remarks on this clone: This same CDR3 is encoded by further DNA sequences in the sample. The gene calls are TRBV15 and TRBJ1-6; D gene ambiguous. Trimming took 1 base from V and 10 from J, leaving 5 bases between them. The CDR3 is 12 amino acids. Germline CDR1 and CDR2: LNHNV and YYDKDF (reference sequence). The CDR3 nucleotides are TGTGCCACCAGCAGAGTAGGGTCACCCCTCCACTTT. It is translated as CATSRVGSPLHF. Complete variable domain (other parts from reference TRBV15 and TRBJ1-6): DAMVIQNPRYQVTQFGKPVTLSCSQTLNHNVMYWYQQKSSQAPKLLFHYYDKDFNNEADTPDNFQSRRPNTSFCFLDIRSPGLGDTAMYLCATSRVGSPLHFGNGTRLTVT.

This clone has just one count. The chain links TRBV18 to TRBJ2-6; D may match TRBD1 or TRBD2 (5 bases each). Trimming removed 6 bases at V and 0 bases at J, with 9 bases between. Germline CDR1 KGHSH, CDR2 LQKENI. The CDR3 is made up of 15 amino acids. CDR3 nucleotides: TGTGCCAGCTCGTCCGGGACCTCTGGGGCCAACGTCCTGACTTTC. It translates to CASSSGTSGANVLTF.

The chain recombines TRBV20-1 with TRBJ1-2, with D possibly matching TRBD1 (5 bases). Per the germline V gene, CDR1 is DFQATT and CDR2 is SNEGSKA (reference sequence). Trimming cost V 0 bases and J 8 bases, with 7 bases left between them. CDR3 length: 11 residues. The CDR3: CSARDTGGYTF. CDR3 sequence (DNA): TGCAGTGCTAGAGATACAGGCGGCTACACCTTC.

CDR3 loop: CASSPGQGAIYEQYF. CDR3 sequence (DNA): TGTGCCAGCTCACCGGGACAGGGGGCGATTTACGAGCAGTACTTC. The V gene is TRBV18, the J gene TRBJ2-7, with 12 bases lining up with TRBD1. The CDR3 loop spans 15 amino acids. J lost 4 bases, V lost 3 bases, and 4 bases had no gene match. The V gene's germline CDR1 is KGHSH and CDR2 LQKENI.

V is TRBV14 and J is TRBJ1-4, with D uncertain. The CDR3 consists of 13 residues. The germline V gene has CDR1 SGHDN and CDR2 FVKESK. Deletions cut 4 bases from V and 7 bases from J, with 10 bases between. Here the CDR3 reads CASSLWAREKLFF. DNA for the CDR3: TGTGCCAGCAGCCTTTGGGCGCGTGAAAAACTGTTTTTT.

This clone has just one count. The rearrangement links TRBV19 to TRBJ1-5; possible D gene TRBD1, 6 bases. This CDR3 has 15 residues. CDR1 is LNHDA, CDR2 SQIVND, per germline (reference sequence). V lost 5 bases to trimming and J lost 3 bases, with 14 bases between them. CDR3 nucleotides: TGTGCCAGTAGTGGCCCCGGACAGTTCAATCAGCCCCAGCATTTT. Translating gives CASSGPGQFNQPQHF.

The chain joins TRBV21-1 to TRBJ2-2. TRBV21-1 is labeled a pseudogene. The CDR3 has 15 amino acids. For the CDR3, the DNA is TGTGCCAGCCGCCGAATAGGGACGAGGACCGGGGAGCTGTTTTTT. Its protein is CASRRIGTRTGELFF.

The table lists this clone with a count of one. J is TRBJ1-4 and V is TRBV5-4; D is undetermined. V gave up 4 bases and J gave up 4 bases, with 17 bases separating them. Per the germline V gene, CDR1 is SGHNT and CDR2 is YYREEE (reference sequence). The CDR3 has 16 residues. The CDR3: CASSVAKDRSNEKLFF. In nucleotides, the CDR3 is TGTGCCAGCAGCGTTGCGAAGGACCGAAGTAATGAAAAACTGTTTTTT.

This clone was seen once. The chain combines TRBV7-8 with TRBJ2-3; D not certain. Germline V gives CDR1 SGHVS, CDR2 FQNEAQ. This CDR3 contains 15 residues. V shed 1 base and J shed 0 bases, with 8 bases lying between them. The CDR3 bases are TGTGCCAGCAGCTTAGTTCTCGGGAGCACAGATACGCAGTATTTT. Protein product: CASSLVLGSTDTQYF.

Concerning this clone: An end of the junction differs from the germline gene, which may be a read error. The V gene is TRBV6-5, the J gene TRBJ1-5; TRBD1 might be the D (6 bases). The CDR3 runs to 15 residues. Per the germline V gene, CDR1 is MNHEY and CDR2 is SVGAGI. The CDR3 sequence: CASSAQWDINQRQHF. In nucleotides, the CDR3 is TGTGCCAGCAGCGCTCAGTGGGACATAAATCAGCGCCAGCATTTT.

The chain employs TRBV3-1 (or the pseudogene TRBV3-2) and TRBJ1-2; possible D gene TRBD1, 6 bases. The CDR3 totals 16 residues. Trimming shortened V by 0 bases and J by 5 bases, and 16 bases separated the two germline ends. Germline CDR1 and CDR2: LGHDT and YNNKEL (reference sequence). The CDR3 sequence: CASSQDGEGRGYGYTF. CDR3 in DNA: TGTGCCAGCAGCCAAGATGGTGAGGGGAGGGGGTATGGCTACACCTTC.

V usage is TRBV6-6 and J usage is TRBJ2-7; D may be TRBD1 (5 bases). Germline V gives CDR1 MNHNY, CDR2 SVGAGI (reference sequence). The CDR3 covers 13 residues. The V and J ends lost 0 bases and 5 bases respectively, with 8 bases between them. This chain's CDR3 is CASSYSKTDEQYF. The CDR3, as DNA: TGTGCCAGCAGTTACTCGAAGACAGACGAGCAGTACTTC.

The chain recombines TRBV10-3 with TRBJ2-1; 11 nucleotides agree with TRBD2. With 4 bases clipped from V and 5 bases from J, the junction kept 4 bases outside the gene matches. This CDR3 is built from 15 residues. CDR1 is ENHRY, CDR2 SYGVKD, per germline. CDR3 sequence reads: CAISASGGHHNEQFF. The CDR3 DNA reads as TGTGCCATCAGTGCTAGCGGGGGGCATCACAATGAGCAGTTCTTC.

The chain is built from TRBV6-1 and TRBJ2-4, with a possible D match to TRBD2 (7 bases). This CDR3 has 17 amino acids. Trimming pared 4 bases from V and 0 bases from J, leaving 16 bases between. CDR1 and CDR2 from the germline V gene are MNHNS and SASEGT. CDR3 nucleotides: TGTGCCAGCAGTGGGATTGGGGGGGCGGTAGCCAAAAACATTCAGTACTTC. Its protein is CASSGIGGAVAKNIQYF.

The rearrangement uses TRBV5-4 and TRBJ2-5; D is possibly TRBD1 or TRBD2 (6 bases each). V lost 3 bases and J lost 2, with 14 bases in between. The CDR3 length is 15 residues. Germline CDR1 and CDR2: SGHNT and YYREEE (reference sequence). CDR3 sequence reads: CASSSEGGPQETQYF. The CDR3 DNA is TGTGCCAGCAGCTCCGAGGGGGGCCCTCAAGAGACCCAGTACTTC.

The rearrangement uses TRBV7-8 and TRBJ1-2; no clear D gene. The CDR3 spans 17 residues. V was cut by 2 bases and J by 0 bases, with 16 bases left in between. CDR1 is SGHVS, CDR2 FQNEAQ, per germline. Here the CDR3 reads CASSLMVGRMANYGYTF. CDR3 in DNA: TGTGCCAGCAGCTTAATGGTGGGGAGGATGGCTAACTATGGCTACACCTTC.

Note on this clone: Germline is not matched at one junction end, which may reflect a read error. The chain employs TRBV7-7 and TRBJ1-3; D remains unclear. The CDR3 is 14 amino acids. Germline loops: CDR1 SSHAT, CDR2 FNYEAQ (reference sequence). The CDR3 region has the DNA TGTGCTAGCAGCGTAGGCGGTACTGGAAACACCATATATTTT. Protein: CASSVGGTGNTIYF.

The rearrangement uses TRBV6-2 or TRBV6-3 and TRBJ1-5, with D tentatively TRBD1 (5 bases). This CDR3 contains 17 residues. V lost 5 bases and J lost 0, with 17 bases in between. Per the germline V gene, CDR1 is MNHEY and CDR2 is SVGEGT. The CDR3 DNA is TGTGCCAGCAGTGGGGGACCGATCCTCCATAGCAATCAGCCCCAGCATTTT. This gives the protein CASSGGPILHSNQPQHF.

The chain's CDR3 is CASRAQGASRNSPLHF. Here the CDR3 DNA reads TGTGCCAGCAGGGCACAGGGGGCTTCGAGGAATTCACCCCTCCACTTT. The gene calls are TRBV5-4 and TRBJ1-6; 9 bases agree with TRBD1. This CDR3 region has 16 residues. Per germline, CDR1 SGHNT and CDR2 YYREEE (reference sequence). The junction had 10 bases not matched to a gene; V was cut back by 5 bases and J by 7 bases.

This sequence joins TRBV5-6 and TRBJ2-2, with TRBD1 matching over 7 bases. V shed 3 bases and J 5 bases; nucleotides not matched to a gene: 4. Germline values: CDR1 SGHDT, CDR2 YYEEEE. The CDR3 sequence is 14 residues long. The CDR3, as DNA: TGTGCCAGCAGCTACGACAGGGTGACCGGGGAGCTGTTTTTT. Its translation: CASSYDRVTGELFF.

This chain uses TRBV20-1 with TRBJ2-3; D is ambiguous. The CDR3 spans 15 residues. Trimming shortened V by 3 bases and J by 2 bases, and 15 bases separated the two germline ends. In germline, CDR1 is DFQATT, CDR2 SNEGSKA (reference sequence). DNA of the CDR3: TGCAGTGCTAGTTTACTACGACCTACCACAGATACGCAGTATTTT. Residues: CSASLLRPTTDTQYF.

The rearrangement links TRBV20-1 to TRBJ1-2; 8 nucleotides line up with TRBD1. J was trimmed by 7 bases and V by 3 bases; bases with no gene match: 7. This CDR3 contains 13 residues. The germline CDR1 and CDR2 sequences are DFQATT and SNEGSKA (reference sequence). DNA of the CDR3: TGCAGTGCTAGTACAGGGGGATTTGGTGGCTACACCTTC. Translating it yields CSASTGGFGGYTF.